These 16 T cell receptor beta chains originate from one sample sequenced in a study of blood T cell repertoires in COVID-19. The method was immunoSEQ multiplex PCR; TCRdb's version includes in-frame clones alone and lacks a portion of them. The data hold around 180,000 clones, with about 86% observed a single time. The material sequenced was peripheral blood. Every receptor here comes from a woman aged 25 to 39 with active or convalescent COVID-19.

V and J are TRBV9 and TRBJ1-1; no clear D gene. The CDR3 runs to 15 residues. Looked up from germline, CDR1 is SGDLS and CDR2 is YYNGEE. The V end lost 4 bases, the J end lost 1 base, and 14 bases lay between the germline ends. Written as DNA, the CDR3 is TGTGCCAGCAGCCCCGTCGGAGGTTGGAACACTGAAGCTTTCTTT. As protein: CASSPVGGWNTEAFF. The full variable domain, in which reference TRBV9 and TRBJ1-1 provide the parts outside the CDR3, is DSGVTQTPKHLITATGQRVTLRCSPRSGDLSVYWYQQSLDQGLQFLIQYYNGEERAKGNILERFSAQQFPDLHSELNLSSLELGDSALYFCASSPVGGWNTEAFFGQGTRLTVV.

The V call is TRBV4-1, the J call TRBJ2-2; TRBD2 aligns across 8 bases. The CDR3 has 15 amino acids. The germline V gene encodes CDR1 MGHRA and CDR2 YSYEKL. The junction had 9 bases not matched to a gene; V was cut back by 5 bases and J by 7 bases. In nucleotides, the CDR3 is TGCGCCAGCAGCGGGACTAGTAGTATGGGCGGGGAGCTGTTTTTT. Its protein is CASSGTSSMGGELFF.

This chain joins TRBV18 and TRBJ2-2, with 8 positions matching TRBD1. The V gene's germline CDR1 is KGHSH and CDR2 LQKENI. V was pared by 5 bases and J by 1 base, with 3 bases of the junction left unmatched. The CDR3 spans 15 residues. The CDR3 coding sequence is TGTGCCAGCTCAATAGGACAGGGGAACACCGGGGAGCTGTTTTTT. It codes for CASSIGQGNTGELFF. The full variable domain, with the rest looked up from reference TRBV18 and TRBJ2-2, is NAGVMQNPRHLVRRRGQEARLRCSPMKGHSHVYWYRQLPEEGLKFMVYLQKENIIDESGMPKERFSAEFPKEGPSILRIQQVVRGDSAAYFCASSIGQGNTGELFFGEGSRLTVL.

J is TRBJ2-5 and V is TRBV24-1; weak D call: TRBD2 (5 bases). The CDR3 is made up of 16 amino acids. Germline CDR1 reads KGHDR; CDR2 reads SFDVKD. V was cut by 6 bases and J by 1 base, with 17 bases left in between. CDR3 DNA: TGTGCCACCAGTCCCCCATCGAGGAGGATCCAAGAGACCCAGTACTTC. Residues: CATSPPSRRIQETQYF.

The CDR3 region is CASSWGGSETQYF. The DNA for the CDR3 is TGTGCCAGCAGCTGGGGCGGGAGCGAGACCCAGTACTTC. This rearrangement joins TRBV7-2 to TRBJ2-5, with TRBD2 identical over 7 bases. The CDR3 has 13 residues. With 4 bases clipped from V and 5 bases from J, the junction kept 4 bases outside the gene matches. Germline assignment: CDR1 SGHTA and CDR2 FQGNSA.

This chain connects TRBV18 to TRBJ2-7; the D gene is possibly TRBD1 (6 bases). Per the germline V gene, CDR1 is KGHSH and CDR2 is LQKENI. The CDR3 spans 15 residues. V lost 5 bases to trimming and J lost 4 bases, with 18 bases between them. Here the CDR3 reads CASSAGTTVIYEQYF. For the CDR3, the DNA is TGTGCCAGCTCAGCCGGGACAACCGTGATATACGAGCAGTACTTC.

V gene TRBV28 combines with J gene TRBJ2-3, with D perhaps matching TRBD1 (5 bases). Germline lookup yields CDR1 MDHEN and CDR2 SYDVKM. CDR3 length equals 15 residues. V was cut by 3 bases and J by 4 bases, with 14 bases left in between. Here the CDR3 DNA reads TGTGCCAGCAGTTTGTTCAGGGAAAGTGCAGATACGCAGTATTTT. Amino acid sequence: CASSLFRESADTQYF. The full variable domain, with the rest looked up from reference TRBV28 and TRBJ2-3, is DVKVTQSSRYLVKRTGEKVFLECVQDMDHENMFWYRQDPGLGLRLIYFSYDVKMKEKGDIPEGYSVSREKKERFSLILESASTNQTSMYLCASSLFRESADTQYFGPGTRLTVL.

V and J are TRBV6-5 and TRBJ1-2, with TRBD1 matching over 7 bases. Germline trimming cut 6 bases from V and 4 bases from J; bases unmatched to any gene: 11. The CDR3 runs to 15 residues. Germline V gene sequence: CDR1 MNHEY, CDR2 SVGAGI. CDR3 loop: CASSLEGRDSYGYTF. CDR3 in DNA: TGTGCCAGCAGCCTAGAAGGGCGGGACAGCTATGGCTACACCTTC.

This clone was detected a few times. CDR3 region: CASSLLMGTSTGELFF. The CDR3 coding sequence is TGTGCCAGCAGTTTATTAATGGGGACTAGCACCGGGGAGCTGTTTTTT. The chain uses TRBV27 and TRBJ2-2; 8 positions match TRBD2. V lost 1 base, J lost 4 bases, and 5 bases stayed unmatched. Germline CDR1 MNHEY, CDR2 SMNVEV (reference sequence). CDR3 length: 16 residues.

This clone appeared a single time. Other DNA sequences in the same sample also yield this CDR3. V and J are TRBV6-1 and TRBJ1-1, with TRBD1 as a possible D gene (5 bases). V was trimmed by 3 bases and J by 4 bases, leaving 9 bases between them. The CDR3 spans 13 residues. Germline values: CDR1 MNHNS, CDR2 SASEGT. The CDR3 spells CASSDRGITEAFF. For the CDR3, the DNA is TGTGCCAGCAGTGATAGGGGTATCACTGAAGCTTTCTTT.

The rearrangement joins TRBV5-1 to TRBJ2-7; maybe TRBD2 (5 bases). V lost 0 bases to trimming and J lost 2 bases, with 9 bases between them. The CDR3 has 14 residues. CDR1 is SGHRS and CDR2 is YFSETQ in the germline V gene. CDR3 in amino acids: CASSLVGVTYEQYF. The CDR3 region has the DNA TGCGCCAGCAGCTTGGTCGGGGTCACCTACGAGCAGTACTTC.

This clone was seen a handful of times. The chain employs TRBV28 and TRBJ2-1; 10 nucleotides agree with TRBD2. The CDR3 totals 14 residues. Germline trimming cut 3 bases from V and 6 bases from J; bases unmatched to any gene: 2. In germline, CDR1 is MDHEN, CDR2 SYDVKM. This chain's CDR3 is CASSLSGRANEQFF. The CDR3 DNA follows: TGTGCCAGCAGTTTGAGCGGGAGGGCCAATGAGCAGTTCTTC.

The CDR3 protein is CASSEARGTALSTEAFF. CDR3 nucleotides: TGTGCCAGCAGTGAAGCTAGGGGGACAGCGTTGAGCACTGAAGCTTTCTTT. V and J are TRBV2 and TRBJ1-1; TRBD1 matches at 7 bases. Unmatched junction bases numbered 11, after V lost 0 bases and J lost 4 bases. This CDR3 comprises 17 residues. Germline loops: CDR1 SNHLY, CDR2 FYNNEI. Looking up the rest from reference TRBV2 and TRBJ1-1 gives the full variable domain: EPEVTQTPSHQVTQMGQEVILRCVPISNHLYFYWYRQILGQKVEFLVSFYNNEISEKSEIFDDQFSVERPDGSNFTLKIRSTKLEDSAMYFCASSEARGTALSTEAFFGQGTRLTVV.

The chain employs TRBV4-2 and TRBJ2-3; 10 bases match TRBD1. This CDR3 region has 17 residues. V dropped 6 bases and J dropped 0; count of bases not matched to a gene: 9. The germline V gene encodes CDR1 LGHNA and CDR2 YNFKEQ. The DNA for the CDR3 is TGTGCCAGCAGAAGGGGACAGGGGTCCCCTAGCACAGATACGCAGTATTTT. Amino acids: CASRRGQGSPSTDTQYF.

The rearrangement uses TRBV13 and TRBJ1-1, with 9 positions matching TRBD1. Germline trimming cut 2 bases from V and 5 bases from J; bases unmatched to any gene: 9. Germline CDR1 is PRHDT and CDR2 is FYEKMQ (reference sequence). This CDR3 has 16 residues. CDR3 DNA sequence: TGTGCCAGCAGCTTAAGTGACAGGGGGTCGGGGACTGAAGCTTTCTTT. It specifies CASSLSDRGSGTEAFF. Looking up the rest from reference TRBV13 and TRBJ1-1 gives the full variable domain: AAGVIQSPRHLIKEKRETATLKCYPIPRHDTVYWYQQGPGQDPQFLISFYEKMQSDKGSIPDRFSAQQFSDYHSELNMSSLELGDSALYFCASSLSDRGSGTEAFFGQGTRLTVV.

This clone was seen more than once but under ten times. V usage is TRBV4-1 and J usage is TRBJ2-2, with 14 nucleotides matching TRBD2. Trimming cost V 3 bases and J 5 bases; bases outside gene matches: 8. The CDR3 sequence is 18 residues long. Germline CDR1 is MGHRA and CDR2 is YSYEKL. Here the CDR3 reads CASSQGGLAGVGTGELFF. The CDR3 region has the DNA TGCGCCAGCAGCCAGGGGGGACTAGCGGGAGTCGGAACCGGGGAGCTGTTTTTT.